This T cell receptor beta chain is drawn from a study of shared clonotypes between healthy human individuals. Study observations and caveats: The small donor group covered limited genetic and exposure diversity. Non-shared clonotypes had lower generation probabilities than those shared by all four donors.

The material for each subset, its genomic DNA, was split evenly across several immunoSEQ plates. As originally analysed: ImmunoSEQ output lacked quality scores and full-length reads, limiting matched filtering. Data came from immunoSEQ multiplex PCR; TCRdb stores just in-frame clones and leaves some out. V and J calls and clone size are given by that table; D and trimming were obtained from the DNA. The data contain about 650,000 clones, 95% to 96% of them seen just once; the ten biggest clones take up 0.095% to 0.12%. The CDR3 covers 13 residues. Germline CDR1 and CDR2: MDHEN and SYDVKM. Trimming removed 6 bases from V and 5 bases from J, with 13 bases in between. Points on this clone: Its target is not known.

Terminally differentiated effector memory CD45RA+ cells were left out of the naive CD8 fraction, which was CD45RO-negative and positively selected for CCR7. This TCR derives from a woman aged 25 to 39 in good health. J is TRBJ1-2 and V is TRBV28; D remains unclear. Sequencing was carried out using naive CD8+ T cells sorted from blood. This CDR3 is CASSLGVGYGYTF. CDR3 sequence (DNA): TGTGCCAGCAGCCTCGGGGTCGGGTATGGCTACACCTTC.